The 22 T cell receptor beta chains in this list originate from one sample, sequenced in a study of neurological immune-mediated disorders. TCRdb reprocessed the 5' RACE reads with MiXCR, giving one entry per CDR3 protein. The profile covers 30,000 to 35,000 distinct CDR3 sequences, with approximately 24% appearing a single time and less than 35% taken by the ten largest. Sequencing input: CD4+ T cells from blood. All receptors derive from a man over 45 with HTLV-1-associated myelopathy (HAM/TSP).

This clonotype has ten or more counts. This chain connects TRBV6-1 to TRBJ1-1; TRBD1 matches 9 bases. The CDR3 is made up of 15 amino acids. J lost 1 base, V lost 4 bases, and 4 bases had no gene match. Germline V CDR1 and CDR2: MNHNS, SASEGT. The CDR3 spells CASSGDRVRNTEAFF. The CDR3 DNA sequence: TGTGCCAGCAGTGGGGACAGGGTACGGAACACTGAAGCTTTCTTT.

This clonotype occurred many times. This rearrangement joins TRBV12-3 or TRBV12-4 to TRBJ1-2; 7 nucleotides agree with TRBD1. The CDR3 runs 17 residues. Losses at the gene ends were 0 bases for V and 4 bases for J; bases not matched to a gene: 11. The CDR3 bases are TGTGCCAGCAGTTTAGCAAGCTGGGCAGGGGGTACCTATGGCTACACCTTC. Translating it yields CASSLASWAGGTYGYTF.

This chain connects TRBV20-1 to TRBJ2-7, with TRBD2 as a possible D gene (6 bases). Trimming left V 3 bases short and J 6 bases short, with 12 bases between. Germline CDR1 DFQATT, CDR2 SNEGSKA (reference sequence). The CDR3 covers 12 residues. The CDR3 protein is CSARGGWSEQYF. The CDR3, as DNA: TGCAGTGCTAGGGGAGGTTGGAGCGAGCAGTACTTC.

This clonotype was picked up many times. CDR3 nucleotide sequence: TGTGCCAGCAGTTTCGTAGCGGGGGTACAAAATGAGCAGTTCTTC. Protein: CASSFVAGVQNEQFF. The V and J genes are TRBV12-3 or TRBV12-4 and TRBJ2-1, with 9 positions matching TRBD2. V was pared by 3 bases and J by 7 bases, with 7 bases of the junction left unmatched. The CDR3 consists of 15 residues.

This clonotype has at least ten counts. This sequence joins TRBV12-3 or TRBV12-4 and TRBJ1-5; 7 bases map to TRBD1. The CDR3 length is 13 residues. Trimming at V came to 5 bases and at J to 4 bases, leaving 2 bases not matched to a gene. The CDR3 DNA reads TGTGCCAGCAGTGCACAGGGGAATCAGCCCCAGCATTTT. This sequence encodes CASSAQGNQPQHF.

The chain couples TRBV20-1 to TRBJ1-4; a possible D gene is TRBD1 (6 bases). Germline V gene sequence: CDR1 DFQATT, CDR2 SNEGSKA (reference sequence). V was trimmed by 5 bases and J by 5 bases, leaving 18 bases between them. The CDR3 consists of 15 residues. The CDR3 nucleotides are TGCAGTGCTTGGACACAGGGTTCGGGGAATGAAAAACTGTTTTTT. Amino acids: CSAWTQGSGNEKLFF.

The chain joins TRBV3-1 to TRBJ2-3; D unclear. Trimming shortened V by 2 bases and J by 8 bases, and 8 bases separated the two germline ends. CDR3 size: 12 residues. Germline CDR1 reads LGHDT; CDR2 reads YNNKEL (reference sequence). The CDR3 bases are TGTGCCAGCAGCCAATGGGAAGGTACGCAGTATTTT. It translates to CASSQWEGTQYF.

This clonotype was counted many times. The V call is TRBV20-1, the J call TRBJ2-1, with 10 bases that match TRBD2. The germline V gene encodes CDR1 DFQATT and CDR2 SNEGSKA (reference sequence). J gave up 6 bases and V 4 bases, and 9 bases lay outside the gene matches. The CDR3 covers 15 residues. CDR3 residues: CSANPGTSVLNEQFF. The CDR3 coding sequence is TGCAGTGCTAACCCCGGGACTAGCGTGCTCAATGAGCAGTTCTTC.

In its sample, this clonotype was seen many times. The rearrangement joins TRBV15 to TRBJ2-7, with TRBD1 matching 8 bases. V lost 0 bases, J lost 2 bases, and 3 bases stayed unmatched. Germline V gene data show CDR1 as LNHNV and CDR2 as YYDKDF (reference sequence). The CDR3 runs to 15 residues. DNA for the CDR3: TGTGCCACCAGCAGAGAAGACAGGGGCGCCTACGAGCAGTACTTC. Translation gives CATSREDRGAYEQYF.

The chain joins TRBV20-1 to TRBJ2-7, with TRBD2 as a possible D gene (5 bases). From germline, CDR1 is DFQATT and CDR2 SNEGSKA (reference sequence). This CDR3 is 11 amino acids long. The ends were cut back, 6 bases at V and 4 bases at J, with 10 bases in the middle. The CDR3 loop is CSANGLYEQYF. CDR3 DNA sequence: TGCAGTGCAAACGGACTGTACGAGCAGTACTTC.

This clonotype occurred many times. The V gene is TRBV15, the J gene TRBJ2-2; D gene ambiguous. Germline CDR1 reads LNHNV; CDR2 reads YYDKDF (reference sequence). Trimming left V 1 base short and J 5 bases short, with 8 bases between. The CDR3 spans 14 residues. The CDR3 DNA is TGTGCCACCAGCAGAGGGCCAGCAACCGGGGAGCTGTTTTTT. Translating gives CATSRGPATGELFF.

This clonotype was picked up many times. This chain links TRBV27 with TRBJ2-1; the D is unclear. V lost 10 bases and J 0 bases, leaving 16 bases between the germline ends. The CDR3 consists of 15 residues. CDR1 MNHEY and CDR2 SMNVEV come from the germline V gene (reference sequence). CDR3 sequence: CAIRSSESSYNEQFF. CDR3 bases: TGTGCCATCAGGAGTTCCGAGAGCTCCTACAATGAGCAGTTCTTC.

The gene calls are TRBV5-4 and TRBJ1-2; D is perhaps TRBD1 (5 bases). The CDR3 length is 14 residues. Trimming left V 6 bases short and J 0 bases short, with 12 bases between. Germline V gene sequence: CDR1 SGHNT, CDR2 YYREEE (reference sequence). CDR3 DNA: TGTGCCAGCACGGGTTTGGGGGCTAACTATGGCTACACCTTC. Protein sequence: CASTGLGANYGYTF.

This clonotype appeared many times. This chain connects TRBV5-1 to TRBJ2-1; D is perhaps TRBD2 (6 bases). Germline V gene data show CDR1 as SGHRS and CDR2 as YFSETQ. V lost 1 base to trimming and J lost 8 bases, with 13 bases between them. The CDR3 consists of 14 residues. The CDR3 reads CASSLRVGGDEQFF. The CDR3 DNA sequence: TGCGCCAGCAGCTTGCGGGTCGGGGGAGATGAGCAGTTCTTC.

This clonotype showed up just a few times. The rearrangement uses TRBV5-6 and TRBJ1-2; TRBD1 aligns across 12 bases. This CDR3 is 18 amino acids long. The ends lost 4 bases at V and 4 bases at J; junction bases unmatched: 14. Germline V gene lookup returns CDR1 SGHDT and CDR2 YYEEEE. In DNA form, the CDR3 reads TGTGCCAGCAGCCCCGGGACAGGGGGCTTAAGGGGAAGCTATGGCTACACCTTC. It translates to CASSPGTGGLRGSYGYTF.

This clonotype was counted ten times or more. V gene TRBV14 combines with J gene TRBJ1-3; D not resolved. CDR3 length: 14 residues. Per germline, CDR1 SGHDN and CDR2 FVKESK. V was cut by 4 bases and J by 4 bases, with 11 bases left in between. The CDR3 spells CASSPLGPGNTIYF. The CDR3 region has the DNA TGTGCCAGCAGCCCCCTAGGCCCGGGAAACACCATATATTTT. The complete variable domain, with remaining parts taken from reference TRBV14 and TRBJ1-3, reads EAGVTQFPSHSVIEKGQTVTLRCDPISGHDNLYWYRRVMGKEIKFLLHFVKESKQDESGMPNNRFLAERTGGTYSTLKVQPAELEDSGVYFCASSPLGPGNTIYFGEGSWLTVV.

This chain uses TRBV3-1 with TRBJ2-3, with D uncertain. Per germline, CDR1 LGHDT and CDR2 YNNKEL (reference sequence). The length of the CDR3 is 12 residues. Trimming took off 1 base at V and 11 bases at J, with 10 bases between the two ends. The CDR3 is CASSQGSGKQYF. The CDR3 DNA follows: TGTGCCAGCAGCCAAGGAAGTGGGAAGCAGTATTTT.

This clonotype was seen many times. V is TRBV12-3 or TRBV12-4 and J is TRBJ1-3; D unresolved. The CDR3 covers 13 residues. V lost 7 bases, J lost 3 bases, and 10 bases lay in between. CDR3 protein: CASTRVRGNTIYF. The CDR3 region has the DNA TGTGCCAGCACTCGGGTTCGTGGAAACACCATATATTTT.

This clonotype showed up many times. The V gene is TRBV5-1, the J gene TRBJ1-5, with 7 bases fitting TRBD1. This CDR3 has 14 amino acids. CDR1 and CDR2 from the germline V gene are SGHRS and YFSETQ. The V and J ends lost 0 bases and 4 bases, in that order; junction bases with no gene match: 1. The CDR3 DNA reads TGCGCCAGCAGCTTGGCAGGGGGGAATCAGCCCCAGCATTTT. This gives the protein CASSLAGGNQPQHF.

The sample holds many counts of this clonotype. The genes are TRBV7-2 and TRBJ2-5, with D unresolved. Germline CDR1 and CDR2: SGHTA and FQGNSA. V lost 0 bases and J 2 bases, leaving 10 bases between the germline ends. The CDR3 extends over 15 amino acids. In DNA, the CDR3 is TGTGCCAGCAGCTTAGCGGCCAACATACAAGAGACCCAGTACTTC. This translates into CASSLAANIQETQYF.

This clonotype was counted ten times or more. The chain carries TRBV9 and TRBJ2-7; D is perhaps TRBD2 (7 bases). The CDR3 sequence is 16 residues long. Germline V gives CDR1 SGDLS, CDR2 YYNGEE. Trimming stripped 4 bases from V and 4 bases from J, with 21 bases between. This chain's CDR3 is CASSSGRWGGPYEQYF. The CDR3 DNA follows: TGTGCCAGCAGCTCCGGACGGTGGGGGGGGCCTTACGAGCAGTACTTC.

In its sample, this clonotype was seen many times. The chain employs TRBV5-8 and TRBJ1-3, with D unclear. In germline, CDR1 is SGHTS, CDR2 YDEGEE. V was pared by 2 bases and J by 0 bases, with 12 bases between. The CDR3 is 16 amino acids. This chain's CDR3 is CASSFAGPRSGNTIYF. DNA of the CDR3: TGTGCCAGCAGCTTCGCCGGTCCTCGCTCTGGAAACACCATATATTTT.